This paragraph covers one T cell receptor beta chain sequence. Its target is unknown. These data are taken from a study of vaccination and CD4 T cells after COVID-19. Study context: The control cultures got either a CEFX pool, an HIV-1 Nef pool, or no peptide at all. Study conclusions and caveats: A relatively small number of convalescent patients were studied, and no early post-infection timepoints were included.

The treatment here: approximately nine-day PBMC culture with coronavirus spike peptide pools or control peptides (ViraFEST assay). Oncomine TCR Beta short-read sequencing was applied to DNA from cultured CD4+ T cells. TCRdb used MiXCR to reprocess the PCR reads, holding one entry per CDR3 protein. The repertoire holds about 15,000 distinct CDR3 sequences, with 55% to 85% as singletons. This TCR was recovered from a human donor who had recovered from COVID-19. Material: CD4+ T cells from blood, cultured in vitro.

DNA of the CDR3: TGCAGTACTGGGACAGGGTTAATATCTGAGGATGGCTACACCTTC. Its translation: CSTGTGLISEDGYTF. The chain joins TRBV20-1 to TRBJ1-2; 9 bases map to TRBD1. The germline CDR1 and CDR2 sequences are DFQATT and SNEGSKA (reference sequence). V gave up 8 bases and J gave up 6 bases; unmatched junction bases: 16. CDR3 length: 15 amino acids.